Listed below are T cell receptor beta chains from one sample, sequenced in a study of T cell responses to AZD1222 COVID-19 vaccine. Here immunoSEQ multiplex PCR was the method, and the copy in TCRdb shows in-frame clones only, minus some. The sample consists of 75,000 to 90,000 clones, approximately 81% of them appearing once. The input for sequencing was peripheral blood, taken on day 0 of AZD1222 vaccination. The receptor set was obtained from an adult in good health. CDR3s include the opening cysteine and the closing phenylalanine or tryptophan. D genes are given only for firm matches. Clone size is given for some rows only: seen once, a few or many times, or a class if the clone is expanded.

- TRBJ2-5 TRBV10-3 17 TRBD2 CAISESPLAGGRETQYF TGTGCCATCAGTGAGTCGCCACTAGCGGGGGGGCGCGAGACCCAGTACTTC
- TRBJ1-2 TRBV11-2 17 - CASSLLYSGNVNYGYTF TGTGCCAGCAGCTTATTGTATTCCGGGAACGTCAACTATGGCTACACCTTC
- TRBJ2-7 TRBV18 14 TRBD1 CASSPGQHSYEQYF TGTGCCAGCTCACCGGGACAGCACTCCTACGAGCAGTACTTC
- TRBJ2-2 TRBV11-3 14 - CASSLRAATGELFF TGTGCCAGCAGCTTACGGGCAGCCACCGGGGAGCTGTTTTTT
once TRBJ1-3 TRBV7-2 14 - CASSPPPGGITIYF TGTGCCAGCAGCCCCCCGCCGGGGGGCATCACCATATATTTT
- TRBJ2-5 TRBV6-2/TRBV6-3 15 - CASSYGEGRRWTQYF TGTGCCAGCAGTTATGGGGAAGGCCGTCGGTGGACCCAGTACTTC
- TRBJ1-2 TRBV9 13 - CASSPDRNYGYTF TGTGCCAGCAGCCCTGACAGGAACTATGGCTACACCTTC
- TRBJ2-1 TRBV5-4 15 TRBD2 CASSLGLAGYNEQFF TGTGCCAGCAGCTTGGGGCTAGCGGGGTACAATGAGCAGTTCTTC
- TRBJ1-1 TRBV2 12 - CASSRMNTEAFF TGTGCCAGCAGTAGGATGAACACTGAAGCTTTCTTT
- TRBJ2-1 TRBV19 16 - CASSIVDREGGNEQFF TGTGCCAGTAGTATAGTAGACAGGGAGGGCGGCAATGAGCAGTTCTTC
- TRBJ2-1 TRBV5-1 13 - CASSLGKNNEQFF TGCGCCAGCAGCTTGGGGAAAAACAATGAGCAGTTCTTC
once TRBJ1-1 TRBV19 13 - CASSTQVNTEAFF TGTGCCAGTAGTACGCAGGTTAACACTGAAGCTTTCTTT
- TRBJ2-7 TRBV9 16 - CASSVGTTSSSYEQYF TGTGCCAGCAGCGTAGGCACTACGTCCAGCTCCTACGAGCAGTACTTC
- TRBJ2-1 TRBV18 16 - CASSPRYGEGYNEQFF TGTGCCAGCTCACCAAGGTACGGGGAAGGGTACAATGAGCAGTTCTTC
- TRBJ2-1 TRBV6-5 13 TRBD1 CASSQDRAREQFF TGTGCTAGCAGCCAGGACAGGGCTCGTGAGCAGTTCTTC
- TRBJ2-7 TRBV7-9 13 - CASSLFGGYEQYF TGTGCCAGCAGCTTATTTGGCGGGTACGAGCAGTACTTC
- TRBJ2-5 TRBV28 14 TRBD2 CASSQGGNWETQYF TGTGCCAGCAGCCAGGGAGGGAATTGGGAGACCCAGTACTTC
- TRBJ1-3 TRBV11-2 14 - CASSLHTSGNTIYF TGTGCCAGCAGCTTACACACCTCTGGAAACACCATATATTTT
- TRBJ1-6 TRBV6-2/TRBV6-3 15 - CASSYSRTYNSPLHF TGTGCCAGCAGTTACTCCCGTACCTATAATTCACCCCTCCACTTT
- TRBJ1-1 TRBV7-2 14 - CASSLATTNTEAFF TGTGCCAGCAGCTTAGCTACGACGAACACTGAAGCTTTCTTT
- TRBJ1-5 TRBV7-6 16 - CASSLAPMGSNQPQHF TGTGCCAGCAGCTTAGCGCCAATGGGAAGCAATCAGCCCCAGCATTTT
- TRBJ2-2 TRBV7-2 14 - CASSLMGGPGELFF TGTGCCAGCAGCTTAATGGGGGGGCCCGGGGAGCTGTTTTTT
- TRBJ2-2 TRBV11-1 13 - CASSLDPTGELFF TGTGCCAGCAGCTTAGACCCCACCGGGGAGCTGTTTTTT
- TRBJ2-7 TRBV6-2/TRBV6-3 13 - CASSYGFLHEQYF TGTGCCAGCAGTTACGGGTTCCTACACGAGCAGTACTTC
- TRBJ2-1 TRBV7-6 15 TRBD1 CASSSSGTGVNEQFF TGTGCCAGCAGCTCGTCCGGGACAGGGGTCAATGAGCAGTTCTTC
once TRBJ1-5 TRBV28 14 - CASSSAREQKPQHF TGTGCCAGCAGTTCAGCCAGGGAGCAGAAGCCCCAGCATTTT
- TRBJ1-5 TRBV19 15 TRBD1 CASRGQSFRNQPQHF TGTGCCAGTAGGGGACAGTCATTTCGCAATCAGCCCCAGCATTTT
few TRBJ2-5 TRBV6-2/TRBV6-3 13 TRBD1 CASSRDRQETQYF TGTGCCAGCAGCCGGGACAGACAAGAGACCCAGTACTTC
- TRBJ1-3 TRBV6-1 16 TRBD1 CASSEMEGATGNTIYF TGTGCCAGCAGTGAAATGGAGGGGGCGACTGGAAACACCATATATTTT
- TRBJ1-2 TRBV29-1 12 - CSAKEGNYGYTF TGCAGCGCAAAAGAGGGAAACTATGGCTACACCTTC
- TRBJ1-4 TRBV5-6 16 TRBD1 CASSPGTGFRSEKLFF TGTGCCAGCAGCCCCGGGACAGGGTTCAGGTCGGAAAAACTGTTTTTT
- TRBJ1-6 TRBV7-2 15 - CASSLFGQRNSPLHF TGTGCCAGCAGCTTATTCGGACAGAGGAATTCACCCCTCCACTTT
- TRBJ2-2 TRBV24-1 16 TRBD2 CATTSGGGAETGELFF TGTGCCACCACCTCGGGGGGGGGAGCAGAAACCGGGGAGCTGTTTTTT
few TRBJ1-5 TRBV7-2 16 TRBD1 CASGDPGTGGYQPQHF TGTGCCAGCGGGGACCCCGGGACAGGGGGCTATCAGCCCCAGCATTTT
- TRBJ2-1 TRBV9 15 TRBD1 CASSVQGARSHEQFF TGTGCCAGCAGCGTACAGGGGGCCAGGAGCCATGAGCAGTTCTTC
- TRBJ1-2 TRBV29-1 12 - CSVSGGLYGYTF TGCAGCGTTTCCGGAGGTCTCTATGGCTACACCTTC
- TRBJ1-1 TRBV7-2 13 - CASSLSRGTEAFF TGTGCCAGCAGCCTTAGCCGGGGCACTGAAGCTTTCTTT
- TRBJ2-7 TRBV7-8 14 - CASSFNPGPYEQYF TGTGCCAGCAGCTTTAACCCAGGTCCCTACGAGCAGTACTTC
few TRBJ2-2 TRBV9 15 - CASSGGGTKPGELFF TGTGCCAGCAGCGGAGGGGGGACTAAACCCGGGGAGCTGTTTTTT
once TRBJ1-3 TRBV20-1 12 - CSASPGGNTIYF TGCAGTGCTAGTCCTGGGGGAAACACCATATATTTT
- TRBJ2-7 TRBV4-3 13 - CASSQGTNYEQYF TGCGCCAGCAGCCAAGGGACCAACTACGAGCAGTACTTC
- TRBJ1-1 TRBV27 16 TRBD1 CASSRDRTQADTEAFF TGTGCCAGCAGTAGGGACAGGACCCAGGCGGACACTGAAGCTTTCTTT
- TRBJ2-2 TRBV9 16 - CASPGAALIRTGELFF TGTGCCAGCCCTGGGGCAGCTCTTATCCGTACCGGGGAGCTGTTTTTT
- TRBJ1-1 TRBV11-2 13 TRBD1 CASSTRQGLEAFF TGTGCCAGCAGCACCCGACAGGGACTTGAAGCTTTCTTT
- TRBJ2-5 TRBV14 12 - CASSQGWETQYF TGTGCCAGCAGCCAAGGGTGGGAGACCCAGTACTTC
- TRBJ1-2 TRBV5-4 13 - CASSLRGNNGYTF TGTGCCAGCAGCTTGCGAGGGAACAATGGCTACACCTTC
- TRBJ1-5 TRBV27 11 - CASTVDQPQHF TGTGCCAGCACTGTAGATCAGCCCCAGCATTTT
- TRBJ1-2 TRBV2 14 - CASSVQMSNYGYTF TGTGCCAGCAGTGTCCAGATGTCTAACTATGGCTACACCTTC